A single sample gave rise to the 8 T cell receptor beta chains below, sequenced in a study of patients and donors after allogeneic stem cell transplantation (dated by TCRdb to about 2020). The library came from RT-PCR. Sequencing took place on a NextSeq 550. The raw public data were reprocessed by TCRdb itself: fastp quality trimming at Q25, MiXCR clonotype calling, in-frame beta chains only. Rows merge per CDR3 protein into single entries with the most common DNA and genes. The sample table shows 150,000 to 200,000 distinct CDR3 sequences, and 25% to 35% are seen once. The ten largest clones add up to roughly 3.2% of the sample. The sequenced sample was blood, either unsorted or a sorted T cell fraction (not recorded which). The receptors were sampled from a human donor who was either an allogeneic HSCT recipient or a stem cell or donor lymphocyte infusion donor (not recorded which). It is not recorded whose cells these are; they may come from a transplant donor.

The chain couples TRBV6-6 to TRBJ2-5; the D is unclear. Per the germline V gene, CDR1 is MNHNY and CDR2 is SVGAGI (reference sequence). CDR3 length: 11 residues. V lost 2 bases and J lost 4, with 2 bases in between. CDR3 sequence: CASSYVETQYF. Written as DNA, the CDR3 is TGTGCCAGCAGTTACGTAGAGACCCAGTACTTC.

This clonotype was seen only a few times. The chain recombines TRBV6-5 with TRBJ2-7; 7 bases line up with TRBD1. The germline CDR1 and CDR2 sequences are MNHEY and SVGAGI. This CDR3 has 12 residues. V lost 6 bases, J lost 12 bases, and 11 bases stayed unmatched. CDR3 sequence: CASSLDRKEMYF. CDR3 bases: TGTGCCAGCAGCCTGGACAGGAAAGAAATGTACTTC.

The chain has TRBV6-5 and TRBJ1-4, with TRBD1 identical over 7 bases. V was clipped by 6 bases and J by 8 bases; unmatched bases: 15. The V gene's germline CDR1 is MNHEY and CDR2 SVGAGI. The CDR3 is 16 amino acids. The CDR3 bases are TGTGCCAGCAGCCCCGGGACAGCAAGCTGGAACGAAAAACTGTTTTTT. Translation gives CASSPGTASWNEKLFF.

This clonotype was counted between two and nine times. The genes are TRBV5-1 and TRBJ1-6, with TRBD1 as a possible D gene (5 bases). V dropped 7 bases and J dropped 6 bases, with 14 bases sitting between them. Germline V CDR1 and CDR2: SGHRS, YFSETQ. CDR3 length: 14 amino acids. Here the CDR3 reads CASGGAGINSPLHF. The CDR3 nucleotides are TGCGCCAGCGGTGGCGCAGGGATTAATTCACCCCTCCACTTT.

The chain uses TRBV20-1 and TRBJ2-1, with TRBD2 identical over 7 bases. This CDR3 region has 14 residues. J was trimmed by 2 bases and V by 4 bases; bases with no gene match: 5. CDR1 DFQATT and CDR2 SNEGSKA come from the germline V gene (reference sequence). Here the CDR3 DNA reads TGCAGTGCTACTCCCGGACTAGCCTACAATGAGCAGTTCTTC. The encoded protein is CSATPGLAYNEQFF.

The gene calls are TRBV27 and TRBJ1-2; no clear D gene. Germline CDR1 MNHEY, CDR2 SMNVEV (reference sequence). Trimming left V 5 bases short and J 4 bases short, with 14 bases between. The CDR3 covers 14 residues. The CDR3: CASSQTGGPYGYTF. The CDR3 coding sequence is TGTGCCAGCAGTCAGACGGGAGGGCCCTATGGCTACACCTTC.

The J gene is TRBJ2-5, the V gene TRBV29-1, with 8 bases lining up with TRBD2. This CDR3 contains 12 residues. CDR1 and CDR2 (germline): SQVTM, ANQGSEA. Germline trimming cut 4 bases from V and 2 bases from J; bases unmatched to any gene: 0. CDR3 loop: CSVAGGQETQYF. DNA for the CDR3: TGCAGCGTTGCGGGGGGGCAAGAGACCCAGTACTTC.

The chain has TRBV6-2 or TRBV6-3 and TRBJ2-7; D is unclear. The CDR3 is 13 residues long. V was shortened by 2 bases and J by 0 bases, with 5 bases between the two germline ends. Looked up from germline, CDR1 is MNHEY and CDR2 is SVGEGT. The CDR3 loop is CASSYRLSYEQYF. CDR3 in DNA: TGTGCCAGCAGTTACCGCCTCTCCTACGAGCAGTACTTC.